The clone carrying this TCR beta chain turned up a few times. This sample stems from a study of T cells in Graves' hyperthyroidism and ophthalmopathy. Amplified TCR beta CDR3 regions derived from RNA transcripts. The HTBI primer set drove a first-round RT-PCR of the TCR CDR3. MiXCR was run by TCRdb on the multiplex PCR reads, yielding one entry per CDR3 protein. The sample consists of hundreds of thousands of distinct CDR3 sequences, 45% of them appearing once. This CDR3 has 18 amino acids. The J segment lost 3 bases and the V segment lost 4 bases, leaving 18 bases of the junction unmatched. The germline V gene encodes CDR1 SEHNR and CDR2 FQNEAQ (reference sequence).

The chain couples TRBV7-9 to TRBJ2-7, with 7 bases that match TRBD1. This receptor was identified in an adult man with Graves' disease, either hyperthyroidism or ophthalmopathy (not recorded which). The sequenced sample was peripheral blood or thyroid tissue (not recorded which). CDR3: CASSSHDRPGGQRYEQYF. Here the CDR3 DNA reads TGTGCCAGCAGCTCCCACGACCGACCAGGGGGACAACGCTACGAGCAGTACTTC.